This is a list of T cell receptor beta chains from one sample in a study of OX40 agonist ivuxolimab in advanced cancers. Using immunoSEQ multiplex PCR, the repertoire was profiled, and TCRdb retains in-frame clones only, with some absent. The sample shows around 43,000 clones, 86% of them seen only once. Sequencing used CD4+ or CD8+ T cells sorted from blood, obtained in a trial of the OX40 agonist ivuxolimab. The receptors here all came from an adult with an advanced solid tumor such as melanoma, head and neck, liver or kidney cancer. Both conserved end residues are part of each CDR3. A D gene is named only where the DNA matches it firmly. The size entry is marked missing in some rows and otherwise reads once, few, many or a size class.

D,V,size,J,CDR3,DNA
-,TRBV27,-,TRBJ2-3,CASSLDTGGSTDTQYF,TGTGCCAGCAGTTTAGACACCGGGGGAAGCACAGATACGCAGTATTTT
-,TRBV5-4,-,TRBJ1-5,CASSDSPNQPQHF,TGTGCCAGCAGCGACAGCCCCAATCAGCCCCAGCATTTT
TRBD1,TRBV4-1,-,TRBJ1-4,CASSQDQGGAEKLFF,TGCGCCAGCAGCCAAGATCAGGGGGGGGCTGAAAAACTGTTTTTT
-,TRBV4-1,few,TRBJ2-3,CASSHDSGEAADTQYF,TGCGCCAGCAGCCATGACAGTGGGGAGGCCGCAGATACGCAGTATTTT
TRBD1,TRBV11-2,-,TRBJ2-3,CASTQGGQEFDTQYF,TGTGCCAGCACCCAAGGGGGCCAAGAATTTGATACGCAGTATTTT
TRBD1,TRBV13,few,TRBJ2-7,CASSQGADLTLEQYF,TGTGCCAGCAGCCAGGGGGCGGATTTGACTCTCGAGCAGTACTTC
-,TRBV7-9,once,TRBJ2-1,CASSPRGAGEWNEQFF,TGTGCCAGCAGCCCCCGCGGAGCAGGCGAGTGGAATGAGCAGTTCTTC
-,TRBV4-1,-,TRBJ2-5,CASSQVGGGETQYF,TGCGCCAGCAGCCAAGTAGGAGGGGGGGAGACCCAGTACTTC
-,TRBV2,-,TRBJ1-1,CASSEGLRRLEAFF,TGTGCCAGCAGTGAAGGGTTGAGGCGTTTGGAAGCTTTCTTT
TRBD1,TRBV4-3,-,TRBJ1-4,CASSQGTGANEKLFF,TGCGCCAGCAGCCAAGGGACAGGGGCTAATGAAAAACTGTTTTTT
TRBD1,TRBV4-2,few,TRBJ2-3,CASSHLSGTGGSTDTQYF,TGTGCCAGCAGCCATCTGTCCGGGACAGGGGGCAGTACAGATACGCAGTATTTT
-,TRBV27,-,TRBJ2-7,CASSPNAGYYEQYF,TGTGCCAGCAGTCCCAACGCGGGGTACTACGAGCAGTACTTC
-,TRBV19,-,TRBJ1-6,CASSILGNSPLHF,TGTGCCAGTAGTATTTTAGGGAATTCACCCCTCCACTTT
-,TRBV7-9,-,TRBJ1-1,CASSLAAGENTEAFF,TGTGCCAGCAGCTTAGCGGCAGGGGAGAACACTGAAGCTTTCTTT
-,TRBV7-2,-,TRBJ2-7,CASSNLGRAYEQYF,TGTGCCAGCAGCAACTTGGGCAGGGCCTACGAGCAGTACTTC
-,TRBV14,-,TRBJ2-3,CASSQDFPEFVWDTQYF,TGTGCCAGCAGCCAAGATTTCCCCGAGTTTGTCTGGGATACGCAGTATTTT
TRBD2,TRBV13,-,TRBJ2-2,CASTTWGGAQNTGELFF,TGTGCCAGCACCACCTGGGGAGGGGCCCAGAACACCGGGGAGCTGTTTTTT
-,TRBV9,-,TRBJ1-2,CASSLGTFGYTF,TGTGCCAGTTCCCTGGGGACATTTGGCTACACCTTC
TRBD1,TRBV4-3,few,TRBJ1-5,CASSPGQGLQPQHF,TGCGCCAGCAGCCCGGGACAGGGTCTACAGCCCCAGCATTTT
TRBD1,TRBV2,-,TRBJ2-3,CASSETGGSTDTQYF,TGTGCCAGCAGTGAGACAGGGGGCAGCACAGATACGCAGTATTTT
TRBD1,TRBV13,few,TRBJ2-3,CASSLGQLTDTQYF,TGTGCCAGCAGTTTGGGACAGCTCACAGATACGCAGTATTTT
TRBD1,TRBV2,-,TRBJ1-3,CASSDHRDSGSSGNTIYF,TGTGCCAGCAGCGACCACCGGGACAGTGGAAGCTCTGGAAACACCATATATTTT
TRBD1,TRBV5-6,-,TRBJ1-5,CASSLAAQGPSNQPQHF,TGTGCCAGCAGCTTGGCTGCACAGGGGCCTAGCAATCAGCCCCAGCATTTT
TRBD1,TRBV18,-,TRBJ2-3,CASSHNRGRATDTQYF,TGTGCCAGCTCACACAACAGGGGAAGAGCGACAGATACGCAGTATTTT
-,TRBV27,-,TRBJ2-2,CASSEALLLSTGELFF,TGTGCCAGCAGCGAGGCCCTACTTCTTTCAACCGGGGAGCTGTTTTTT
TRBD1,TRBV6-5,-,TRBJ1-6,CASSARDSSRSPLHF,TGTGCCAGCAGTGCCCGGGACAGTAGCCGATCACCCCTCCACTTT
-,TRBV29-1,-,TRBJ1-1,CSVEDFDRSQPEAFF,TGCAGCGTTGAAGACTTCGACAGGTCCCAACCTGAAGCTTTCTTT
-,TRBV28,few,TRBJ1-5,CASSLDQPQHF,TGTGCCAGCAGTTTAGATCAGCCCCAGCATTTT
-,TRBV28,-,TRBJ1-6,CASSLMGSSYNSPLHF,TGTGCCAGCAGTTTAATGGGGTCCTCCTATAATTCACCCCTCCACTTT
TRBD1,TRBV27,-,TRBJ1-3,CASSFRGASSGNTIYF,TGTGCCAGCAGTTTCAGGGGGGCGAGCTCTGGAAACACCATATATTTT
-,TRBV28,-,TRBJ2-1,CASSFPTEKGFYNEQFF,TGTGCCAGCAGTTTCCCCACGGAGAAGGGCTTCTACAATGAGCAGTTCTTC
-,TRBV4-1,-,TRBJ2-5,CASSQEWVQETQYF,TGCGCCAGCAGCCAAGAATGGGTGCAAGAGACCCAGTACTTC
-,TRBV28,few,TRBJ2-7,CASGTESYEQYF,TGTGCCAGCGGGACCGAATCCTACGAGCAGTACTTC
-,TRBV13,once,TRBJ2-7,CASSSRQIPYEQYF,TGTGCCAGCAGCTCTCGACAGATCCCCTACGAGCAGTACTTC
-,TRBV28,-,TRBJ1-3,CASSLYSGNTIYF,TGTGCCAGCAGTTTATACTCTGGAAACACCATATATTTT
-,TRBV6-5,-,TRBJ1-1,CASSYSGREAFF,TGTGCCAGCAGTTACTCAGGCAGGGAGGCTTTCTTT
-,TRBV7-9,-,TRBJ2-1,CASSLGVTPEGQFF,TGTGCCAGCAGCTTAGGGGTGACGCCAGAGGGGCAGTTCTTC
-,TRBV7-9,-,TRBJ2-3,CASSFPRPTDTQYF,TGTGCCAGCAGCTTTCCCAGGCCCACAGATACGCAGTATTTT
-,TRBV9,-,TRBJ2-1,CASSVDYYNEQFF,TGTGCCAGCAGCGTAGACTACTACAATGAGCAGTTCTTC
TRBD1,TRBV6-1,once,TRBJ2-7,CASSDPGDREDFYEQYF,TGTGCCAGCAGTGACCCCGGGGACAGGGAAGACTTCTACGAGCAGTACTTC
TRBD2,TRBV11-2,-,TRBJ2-1,CASTLAGLEKFF,TGTGCCAGCACTCTGGCGGGACTAGAAAAGTTCTTC
TRBD1,TRBV4-1,-,TRBJ2-3,CASSQELNTGGSTDTQYF,TGCGCCAGCAGCCAAGAGCTAAATACAGGGGGCAGTACAGATACGCAGTATTTT
-,TRBV9,-,TRBJ2-2,CASSPWAAHTGELFF,TGTGCCAGCAGCCCGTGGGCAGCCCACACCGGGGAGCTGTTTTTT
TRBD1,TRBV9,-,TRBJ2-5,CASSEGGTGLGETQYF,TGTGCCAGCAGCGAGGGTGGGACAGGCCTCGGGGAGACCCAGTACTTC
-,TRBV29-1,-,TRBJ2-1,CSVEDYNEQFF,TGCAGCGTTGAGGACTACAATGAGCAGTTCTTC
-,TRBV27,-,TRBJ2-1,CASSSIVNEQFF,TGTGCCAGCAGTTCCATAGTTAATGAGCAGTTCTTC
-,TRBV6-5,-,TRBJ2-7,CASSYSNGGVEQYF,TGTGCCAGCAGTTACTCTAACGGAGGGGTCGAGCAGTACTTC
-,TRBV11-2,-,TRBJ1-2,CASSLQRQAYGYTF,TGTGCCAGCAGCTTACAGAGACAGGCTTATGGCTACACCTTC
TRBD1,TRBV9,-,TRBJ1-4,CASSAKTGTNEKLFF,TGTGCCAGCAGCGCGAAGACAGGGACTAATGAAAAACTGTTTTTT
-,TRBV4-1,few,TRBJ1-2,CASSQAVTNYGYTF,TGCGCCAGCAGCCAAGCAGTGACTAACTATGGCTACACCTTC
-,TRBV27,-,TRBJ2-7,CASSLSTQFPYEQYF,TGTGCCAGCAGTTTATCGACCCAGTTCCCCTACGAGCAGTACTTC
-,TRBV28,-,TRBJ2-7,CASSGRLVVSSYEQYF,TGTGCCAGCAGTGGACGGCTAGTGGTAAGCTCCTACGAGCAGTACTTC